This T cell receptor beta chain was identified in a study of blood T cell repertoires in COVID-19. Overall study: The samples span acute and convalescent COVID-19 from the United States, Italy and Spain.

Source study methods: How many nucleated cells were present was estimated from reference gene primer amplification. Sequenced by immunoSEQ multiplex PCR; TCRdb stores in-frame clones only, minus some. V and J calls and clone size come straight from that table; D and trimming were deduced from the DNA. Of 170,000 or so clones listed, over 80% are singletons. Germline CDR1 and CDR2: MDHEN and SYDVKM. The CDR3 length is 15 residues. V shed 5 bases, J shed 4 bases, and the junction held 7 bases outside the gene matches. This clone was observed at least ten times. The genes are TRBV28 and TRBJ1-4, with 7 bases fitting TRBD1. Sequencing input: peripheral blood. The TCR was taken from a woman in her seventies with COVID-19, enrolled during active disease. CDR3 loop: CASSRTGPGNEKLFF. CDR3 DNA: TGTGCCAGCAGTCGGACAGGCCCGGGTAATGAAAAACTGTTTTTT. The complete variable domain, with remaining parts taken from reference TRBV28 and TRBJ1-4, reads DVKVTQSSRYLVKRTGEKVFLECVQDMDHENMFWYRQDPGLGLRLIYFSYDVKMKEKGDIPEGYSVSREKKERFSLILESASTNQTSMYLCASSRTGPGNEKLFFGSGTQLSVL.